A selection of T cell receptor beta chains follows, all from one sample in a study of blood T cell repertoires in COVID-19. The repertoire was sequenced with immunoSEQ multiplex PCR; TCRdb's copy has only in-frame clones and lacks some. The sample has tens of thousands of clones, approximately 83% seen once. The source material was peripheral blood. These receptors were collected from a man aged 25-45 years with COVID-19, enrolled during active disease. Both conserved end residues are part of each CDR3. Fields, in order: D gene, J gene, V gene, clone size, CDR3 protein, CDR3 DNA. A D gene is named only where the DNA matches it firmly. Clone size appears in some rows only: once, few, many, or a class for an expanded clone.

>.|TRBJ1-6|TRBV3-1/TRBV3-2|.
CASRPTGNNSPLHF
TGTGCCAGCAGGCCGACAGGCAATAATTCACCCCTCCACTTT
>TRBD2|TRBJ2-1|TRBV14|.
CASSQEFSSGRINEQFF
TGTGCCAGCAGCCAAGAATTCTCTAGCGGGAGAATAAATGAGCAGTTCTTC
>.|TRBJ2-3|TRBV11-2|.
CASSLVFLDTQYF
TGTGCCAGCAGCTTAGTTTTCCTAGATACGCAGTATTTT
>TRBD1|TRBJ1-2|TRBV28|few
CASRGTGGNGGYTF
TGTGCCAGCAGGGGGACAGGGGGAAACGGGGGCTACACCTTC
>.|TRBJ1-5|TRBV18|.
CASSPEHREQPQHF
TGTGCCAGCTCACCAGAACATCGGGAACAGCCCCAGCATTTT
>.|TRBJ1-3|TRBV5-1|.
CASSHGDSGNTIYF
TGCGCCAGCAGTCACGGGGACTCTGGAAACACCATATATTTT
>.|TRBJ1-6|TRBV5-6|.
CASSLGLSPLHF
TGTGCCAGCAGCTTGGGTCTTTCACCCCTCCACTTT
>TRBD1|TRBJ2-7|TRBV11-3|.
CASSPGQGEEQYF
TGTGCCAGCAGCCCGGGACAGGGGGAAGAGCAGTACTTC
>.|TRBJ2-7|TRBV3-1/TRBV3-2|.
CASSQVSGPGGQYF
TGTGCCAGCAGCCAAGTGTCAGGGCCGGGCGGGCAGTACTTC
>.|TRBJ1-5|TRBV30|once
CAWSVRSAGNQPQHF
TGTGCCTGGAGTGTACGGTCAGCGGGGAATCAGCCCCAGCATTTT
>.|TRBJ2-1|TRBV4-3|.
CASSQERGGMGTEEQFF
TGCGCCAGCAGCCAAGAGAGAGGCGGGATGGGAACGGAGGAGCAGTTCTTC
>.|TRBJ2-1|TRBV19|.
CASTPGYSYNEQFF
TGTGCCAGTACCCCGGGATACTCCTACAATGAGCAGTTCTTC
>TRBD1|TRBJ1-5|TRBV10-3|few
CAIRGTEGDAQHF
TGTGCCATCAGAGGGACAGAGGGAGATGCCCAGCATTTT
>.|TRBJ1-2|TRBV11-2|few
CASSWSDSLAGYTF
TGTGCCAGCAGCTGGTCGGACAGCTTAGCCGGCTACACCTTC
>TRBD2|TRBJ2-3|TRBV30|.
CAWSVRGGDTQYF
TGTGCCTGGAGTGTGCGGGGGGGGGATACGCAGTATTTT
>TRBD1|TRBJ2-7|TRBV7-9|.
CASSSTGNEQYF
TGTGCCAGCAGCTCGACAGGGAACGAGCAGTACTTC
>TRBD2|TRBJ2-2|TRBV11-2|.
CASRPTSGRSSGELFF
TGTGCCAGCAGGCCAACTAGCGGGAGGTCTTCCGGGGAGCTGTTTTTT
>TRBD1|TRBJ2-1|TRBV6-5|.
CASRARDRGYNEQFF
TGTGCCAGCCGAGCCAGGGACAGGGGATACAATGAGCAGTTCTTC
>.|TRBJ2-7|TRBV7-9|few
CASSPRVVRTPYEQYF
TGTGCCAGCAGCCCTAGGGTCGTGCGGACACCCTACGAGCAGTACTTC
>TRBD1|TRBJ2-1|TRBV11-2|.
CASSPDRVVFF
TGTGCCAGCAGCCCGGACAGGGTGGTATTCTTC
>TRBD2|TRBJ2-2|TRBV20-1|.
CSASALAGGHTGELFF
TGCAGTGCTAGTGCCCTAGCGGGAGGCCACACCGGGGAGCTGTTTTTT
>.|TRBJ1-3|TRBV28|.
CASSHTAGAGNTIYF
TGTGCCAGCAGCCATACGGCAGGGGCTGGAAACACCATATATTTT
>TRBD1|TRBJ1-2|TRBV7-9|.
CASSAQGDLEGYTF
TGTGCCAGCAGCGCACAGGGGGACCTTGAGGGCTACACCTTC
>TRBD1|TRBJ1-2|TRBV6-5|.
CASSHGTGADGYTF
TGTGCCAGCAGCCACGGGACAGGGGCAGATGGCTACACCTTC
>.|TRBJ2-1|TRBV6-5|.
CASSRTPDNEQFF
TGTGCCAGCAGTCGTACCCCAGACAATGAGCAGTTCTTC
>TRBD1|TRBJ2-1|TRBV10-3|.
CAISGQGANNEQFF
TGTGCCATCAGCGGACAGGGGGCGAACAATGAGCAGTTCTTC
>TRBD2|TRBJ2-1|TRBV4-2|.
CASSRRLAGDNEQFF
TGTGCCAGCAGCCGCAGACTAGCGGGAGACAATGAGCAGTTCTTC
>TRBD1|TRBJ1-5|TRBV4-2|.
CASSRTGTGQPQHF
TGTGCCAGCAGCCGGACAGGGACAGGTCAGCCCCAGCATTTT
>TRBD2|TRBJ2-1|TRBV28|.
CASRSSGAYNEQFF
TGTGCCAGCAGATCTAGCGGGGCGTACAATGAGCAGTTCTTC
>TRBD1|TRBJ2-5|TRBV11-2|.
CASSFGTRQGRGETQYF
TGTGCCAGCAGCTTCGGGACCAGACAGGGGCGGGGAGAGACCCAGTACTTC
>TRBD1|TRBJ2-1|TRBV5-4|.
CASSFNTGGEQFF
TGTGCCAGCAGCTTCAATACAGGGGGCGAGCAGTTCTTC
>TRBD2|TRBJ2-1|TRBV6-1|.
CASSETLAGSATYNEQFF
TGTGCCAGCAGTGAAACCCTAGCGGGAAGTGCCACCTACAATGAGCAGTTCTTC
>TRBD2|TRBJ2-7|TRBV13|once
CASSPAGVAGKAYEQYF
TGTGCCAGCAGCCCTGCGGGAGTAGCGGGAAAGGCCTACGAGCAGTACTTC
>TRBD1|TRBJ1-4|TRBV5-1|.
CASSSGITGQGATANEKLFF
TGCGCCAGCAGCTCAGGGATAACTGGACAGGGGGCGACAGCTAATGAAAAACTGTTTTTT
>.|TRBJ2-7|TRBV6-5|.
CASSYSARGYEQYF
TGTGCCAGCAGTTACTCAGCCCGGGGCTACGAGCAGTACTTC
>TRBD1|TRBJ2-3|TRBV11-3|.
CASAGQDGTDTQYF
TGTGCCAGCGCAGGACAGGATGGCACAGATACGCAGTATTTT
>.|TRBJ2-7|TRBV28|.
CASSLDTSYEQYF
TGTGCCAGCAGTTTAGACACATCCTACGAGCAGTACTTC
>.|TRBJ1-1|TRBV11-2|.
CASSPRAGGTEAFF
TGTGCCAGCAGCCCCCGGGCGGGGGGAACTGAAGCTTTCTTT
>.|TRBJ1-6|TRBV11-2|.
CASSLGGDSPLHF
TGTGCCAGCAGCTTGGGGGGGGATTCACCCCTCCACTTT
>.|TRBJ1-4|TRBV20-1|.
CSASHREKLFF
TGCAGTGCTAGCCATCGGGAAAAACTGTTTTTT